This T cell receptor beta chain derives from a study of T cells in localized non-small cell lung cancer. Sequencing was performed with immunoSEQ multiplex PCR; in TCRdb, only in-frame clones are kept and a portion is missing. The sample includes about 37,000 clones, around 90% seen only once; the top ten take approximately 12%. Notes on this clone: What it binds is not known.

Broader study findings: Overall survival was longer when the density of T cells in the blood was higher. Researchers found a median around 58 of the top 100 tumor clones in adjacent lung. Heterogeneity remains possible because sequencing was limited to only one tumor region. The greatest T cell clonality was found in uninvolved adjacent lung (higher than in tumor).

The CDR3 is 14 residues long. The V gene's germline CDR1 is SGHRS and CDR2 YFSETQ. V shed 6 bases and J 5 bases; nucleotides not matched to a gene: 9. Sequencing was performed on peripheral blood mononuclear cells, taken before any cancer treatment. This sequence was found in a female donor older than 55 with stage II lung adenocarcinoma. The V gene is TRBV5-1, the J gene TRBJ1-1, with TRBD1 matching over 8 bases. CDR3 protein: CASTLQGDLTEAFF. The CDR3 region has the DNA TGCGCCAGCACCCTACAGGGGGATTTGACTGAAGCTTTCTTT.